This T cell receptor (beta chain) was retrieved from a study of radiotherapy plus CTLA-4 blockade in lung cancer. Deletions cut 2 bases from V and 3 bases from J, with 7 bases between. The CDR3 is 14 amino acids. From germline, CDR1 is MNHEY and CDR2 SMNVEV (reference sequence). Produced via immunoSEQ multiplex PCR; TCRdb's table is partial and in-frame only. The data contain 30,000 to 45,000 clones, around three quarters of them singletons. The gene calls are TRBV27 and TRBJ1-4, with a weak D call TRBD1 (6 bases). The receptor's source is a human donor with non-small cell lung cancer who had stable disease on radiotherapy plus ipilimumab. Here the sequenced sample was peripheral blood, taken from a patient treated with radiotherapy plus ipilimumab. CDR3 amino acids: CASSLEGANEKLFF. As DNA, the CDR3 is TGTGCCAGCAGTTTAGAGGGGGCTAATGAAAAACTGTTTTTT. Full variable domain (missing parts from reference TRBV27 and TRBJ1-4): EAQVTQNPRYLITVTGKKLTVTCSQNMNHEYMSWYRQDPGLGLRQIYYSMNVEVTDKGDVPEGYKVSRKEKRNFPLILESPSPNQTSLYFCASSLEGANEKLFFGSGTQLSVL.